This TCR beta chain is from a study of vaccination effects on CD4 cells after COVID-19. Across the whole study: CD4+ T cells specific for antigen were expanded with viral peptide pools by the ViraFEST assay before sequencing.

Profiling relied on immunoSEQ multiplex PCR, and the TCRdb table lists in-frame clones only, not all of them. Of fewer than 85,000 clones in the sample, roughly 74% were seen once. CDR1 and CDR2 (germline): MNHEY, SVGEGT. The V and J ends lost 4 bases and 3 bases, in that order; junction bases with no gene match: 5. This CDR3 comprises 14 residues. At the end of 10 days of culture, CD4+ T cells were isolated. Participants each got two BNT162b2 or mRNA-1273 vaccine doses. Nucleocapsid antibody tests were negative, and the vaccine recipients had no prior SARS-CoV-2 infection. Whole-study findings and limits: In the late period after vaccination, infection- and vaccine-induced clones contracted markedly.

Comment on this clone: Its antigen is unidentified.

This clonotype was obtained from a human donor who received a COVID-19 vaccine. The chain recombines TRBV6-2 or TRBV6-3 with TRBJ2-5, with 7 positions matching TRBD1. This specimen was CD4+ T cells from PBMCs cultured without peptide, taken after COVID-19 vaccination. The DNA of the CDR3 is TGTGCCAGCAGTTCCACCGGGACAGAAGAGACCCAGTACTTC. Translating it yields CASSSTGTEETQYF.